This TCR beta chain emerged from a study of T cells in Graves' hyperthyroidism and ophthalmopathy. In this sample, this clonotype turned up a few times. RNA transcripts yielded amplified TCR beta CDR3 regions. When the TCR CDR3 underwent first-round RT-PCR, the HTBI primer set was used. In TCRdb, the multiplex PCR reads were re-called with MiXCR into one record per CDR3 protein. Of 550,000 to 700,000 distinct CDR3 sequences in the sample, more than 45% were seen once. The V end was cut by 5 bases, the J end by 3 bases, with 28 bases between. The CDR3 runs to 19 residues. Germline V gene sequence: CDR1 SGHTA, CDR2 FQGTGA.

The source of this sequence is an adult woman with Graves' disease, either hyperthyroidism or ophthalmopathy (not recorded which). V usage is TRBV7-3 and J usage is TRBJ2-5, with D possibly matching TRBD1 (6 bases). Sequenced: peripheral blood or thyroid tissue (not recorded which). For the CDR3, the DNA is TGTGCCAGCAGCCGTACAGGGAACACTGAAGCTTGGCTAGAAGAGACCCAGTACTTC. This encodes CASSRTGNTEAWLEETQYF. The full variable domain, in which reference TRBV7-3 and TRBJ2-5 provide the parts outside the CDR3, is GAGVSQTPSNKVTEKGKYVELRCDPISGHTALYWYRQSLGQGPEFLIYFQGTGAADDSGLPNDRFFAVRPEGSVSTLKIQRTERGDSAVYLCASSRTGNTEAWLEETQYFGPGTRLLVL.